This T cell receptor beta chain was sequenced for a study of shared clonotypes between healthy human individuals. Trimming took 2 bases from V and 4 from J, leaving 9 bases between them. The CDR3 is 13 amino acids. The V gene's germline CDR1 is SGHRS and CDR2 YFSETQ. Findings of the study overall: Clonotype sharing among donors, it was expected, would be affected by sequencing depth.

Assay runs were performed at deep level. The method was immunoSEQ multiplex PCR; TCRdb's version includes in-frame clones alone and lacks a portion of them. This table has 600,000 to 800,000 clones, roughly two thirds appearing once. This clone was seen many times. Its antigen is still unknown. What was sequenced was memory CD4+ T cells sorted from blood. Documented subset: CD45RA-negative fraction. The chain is built from TRBV5-1 and TRBJ1-1; the D gene is possibly TRBD1 (5 bases). This receptor was obtained from a woman aged 25 to 39 in good health. The CDR3 is CASSFAGGTEAFF. CDR3 DNA sequence: TGCGCCAGCAGCTTCGCGGGGGGCACTGAAGCTTTCTTT.